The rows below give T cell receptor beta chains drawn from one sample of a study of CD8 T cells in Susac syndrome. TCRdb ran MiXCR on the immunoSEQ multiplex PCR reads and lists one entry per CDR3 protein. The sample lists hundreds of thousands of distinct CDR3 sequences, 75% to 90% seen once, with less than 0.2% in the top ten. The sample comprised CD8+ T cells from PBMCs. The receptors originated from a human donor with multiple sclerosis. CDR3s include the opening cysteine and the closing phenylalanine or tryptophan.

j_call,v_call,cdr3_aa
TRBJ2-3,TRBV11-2,CASSPRRDLTLSTDTQYF
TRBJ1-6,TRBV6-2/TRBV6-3,CASRRQGTNSPLHF
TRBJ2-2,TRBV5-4,CASSFPGTSLTGELFF
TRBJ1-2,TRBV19,CASRGPAGVDGYTF
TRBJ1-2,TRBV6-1,CASSEGDRDYGYTF
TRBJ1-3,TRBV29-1,CSVEGGSGNTIYF
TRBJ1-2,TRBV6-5,CASSYSGPGDGYTF
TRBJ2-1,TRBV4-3,CASSQDAATGEAGEQFF
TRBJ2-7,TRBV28,CASRPQGGVYEQYF
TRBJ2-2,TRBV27,CASSLIGFANTGELFF
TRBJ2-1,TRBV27,CASSFGLAGGHEQFF
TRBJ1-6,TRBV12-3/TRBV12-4,CASSSDGIGHSPLHF
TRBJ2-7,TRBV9,CASSVGSREEQYF
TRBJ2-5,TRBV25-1,CASSETQETQYF
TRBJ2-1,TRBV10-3,CAISEPGLNSYNEQFF
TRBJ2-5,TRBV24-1,CATSDRTPQETQYF
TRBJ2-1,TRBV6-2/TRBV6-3,CASRVLERDTNEQFF
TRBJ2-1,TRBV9,CASSETSGRDEQFF
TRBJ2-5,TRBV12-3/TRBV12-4,CASSGPGLGPETQYF
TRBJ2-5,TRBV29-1,CSVPALSNQETQYF
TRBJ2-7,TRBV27,CASSFGREGPYEQYF
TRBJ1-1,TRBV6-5,CASSYGPNLNTEAFF
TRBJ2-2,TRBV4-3,CASSHRLSGELFF